The source of this T cell receptor beta chain is a study of blood T cell repertoires in COVID-19. Profiled with immunoSEQ multiplex PCR; TCRdb holds only in-frame clones, not every one. The data contain around 260,000 clones, approximately 87% of them singletons. V lost 2 bases and J lost 3, with 10 bases in between. Germline CDR1 MNHEY, CDR2 SVGAGI. This CDR3 is 14 amino acids long. The sample comprised peripheral blood. The sequence was obtained from a man in his 60s who had recovered from COVID-19. J is TRBJ1-2 and V is TRBV6-5, with D unresolved. CDR3 nucleotide sequence: TGTGCCAGCAGTTACCGAGGGAGGGACTATGGCTACACCTTC. Its protein is CASSYRGRDYGYTF.